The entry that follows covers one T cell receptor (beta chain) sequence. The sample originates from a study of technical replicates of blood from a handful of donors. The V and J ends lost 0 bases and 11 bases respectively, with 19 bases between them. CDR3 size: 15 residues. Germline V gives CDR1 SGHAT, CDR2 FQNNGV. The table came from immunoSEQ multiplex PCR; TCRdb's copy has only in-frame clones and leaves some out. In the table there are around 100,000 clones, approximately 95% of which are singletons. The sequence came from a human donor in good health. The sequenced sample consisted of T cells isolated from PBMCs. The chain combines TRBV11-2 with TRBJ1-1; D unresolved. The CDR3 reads CASSLDRGPTQEAFF. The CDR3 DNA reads TGTGCCAGCAGCTTAGATCGTGGGCCGACGCAAGAGGCTTTCTTT.